This T cell receptor beta chain was observed in a study of shared clonotypes between healthy human individuals. On the study more broadly: Plates per donor: three CD4 naive, three CD4 memory, two CD8 naive, one CD8 memory. Study-wide findings and caveats: The naive CD4 repertoires of a handful of donors were compared, and around 4.9% of clonotypes were shared.

As to this clone: Its antigen is unknown.

Naive CD8 cells comprised CD45RO-negative, CCR7-positively selected cells, excluding terminally differentiated effector memory CD45RA+ cells. Genomic DNA of every subset was divided equally among multiple immunoSEQ plates. Original handling: ImmunoSEQ gave junction-only sequences without quality scores, so filtering differed. Some clones are missing from TCRdb's copy, which holds only in-frame ones; the method was immunoSEQ multiplex PCR. V and J calls and clone size are copied from that table; D and trimming were computed from the DNA. The sample includes hundreds of thousands of clones, 95% to 98% of them seen just once. The J segment lost 0 bases and the V segment lost 6 bases, leaving 8 bases of the junction unmatched. This CDR3 region has 15 residues. Germline lookup yields CDR1 MNHEY and CDR2 SMNVEV (reference sequence).

The sequencing sample was made of naive CD8+ T cells sorted from blood. This chain joins TRBV27 and TRBJ2-7; 7 nucleotides line up with TRBD2. The origin of this receptor is a man aged 25-45 years in good health. The CDR3 loop is CASRTDGDYSYEQYF. The CDR3 region has the DNA TGTGCCAGCAGAACTGACGGGGACTACTCCTACGAGCAGTACTTC.